A selection of T cell receptor beta chains follows, all from one sample in a study of cytomegalovirus exposure and HLA in healthy donors. The assay was immunoSEQ multiplex PCR, and TCRdb's table has in-frame clones only and misses some. This sample has around 150,000 clones, with approximately 82% found just once. The sample was PBMCs. The receptors originated from a man in his thirties or forties in good health and CMV-seropositive. The CDR3 runs from the conserved cysteine through the conserved F or W. A D gene is named only where the DNA matches it firmly. Only part of the rows carry a size: once, few, many, or a class if the clone is expanded.

CDR3 DNA | CDR3 protein | clone size | V gene | D gene | J gene
TGTGCCAGCAAGACAGGCAGCACAGATACGCAGTATTTT | CASKTGSTDTQYF | NA | TRBV5-4 | NA | TRBJ2-3
TGTGCCAGCAGTGGGCTAGCGCAGAGCTCCTACGAGCAGTACTTC | CASSGLAQSSYEQYF | few | TRBV7-9 | NA | TRBJ2-7
TGTGCCAGCAGCTTGGTGGTTAAAGACAGGGGGAACTACGAGCAGTACTTC | CASSLVVKDRGNYEQYF | NA | TRBV5-4 | TRBD1 | TRBJ2-7
TGTGCCAGCAACCCGACAGGGGCGAAAGACGAGCAGTACTTC | CASNPTGAKDEQYF | NA | TRBV19 | TRBD1 | TRBJ2-7
TGCGCCAGCAGCACCGGGACTTCAGGCGTCTACGAGCAGTACTTC | CASSTGTSGVYEQYF | NA | TRBV5-1 | NA | TRBJ2-7
TGCGCCAGCAGCTTGGACACCTACGAGCAGTACTTC | CASSLDTYEQYF | NA | TRBV5-1 | NA | TRBJ2-7
TGTGCCAGCAGCCCAGGACTGCGTACCTACGAGCAGTACTTC | CASSPGLRTYEQYF | NA | TRBV6-1 | NA | TRBJ2-7
TGTGCCAGCAGCTTAGATCAGGGGCACTGGAATGAGCAGTTCTTC | CASSLDQGHWNEQFF | NA | TRBV7-8 | NA | TRBJ2-1
TGTGCCAGCAGCCGAAGGACAGGGGGGAATGAGCAGTTCTTC | CASSRRTGGNEQFF | NA | TRBV5-8 | TRBD1 | TRBJ2-1
TGCGCCAGCGGCCAGGGACAGGGGGCTGTCCGCGAAAAACTGTTTTTT | CASGQGQGAVREKLFF | once | TRBV5-1 | TRBD1 | TRBJ1-4